This entry lists 32 T cell receptor beta chains sequenced from one sample in a study of blood T cell repertoires in COVID-19. Clones were read by immunoSEQ multiplex PCR, and TCRdb kept only the in-frame ones, dropping some. The table includes some 150,000 clones, approximately 80% detected once. The sequencing sample was made of peripheral blood. The source of these receptors is a man in his fifties or sixties with acute or convalescent COVID-19.

This chain joins TRBV3-1 (or the pseudogene TRBV3-2) and TRBJ1-6, with unresolved D. Trimming took off 0 bases at V and 0 bases at J, with 9 bases between the two ends. Looked up from germline, CDR1 is LGHDT and CDR2 is YNNKEL (reference sequence). CDR3 length equals 17 residues. The DNA of the CDR3 is TGTGCCAGCAGCCAAGATGCGGGGAGCTCCTATAATTCACCCCTCCACTTT. This encodes CASSQDAGSSYNSPLHF.

The chain is built from TRBV9 and TRBJ2-1; TRBD2 agrees at 12 bases. Germline V CDR1 and CDR2: SGDLS, YYNGEE. The CDR3 covers 16 residues. Unmatched junction bases numbered 11, after V lost 4 bases and J lost 9 bases. CDR3 coding DNA: TGTGCCAGCAGCCCCGGTGCTAGCGGGGGGGCCGGTGAGCAGTTCTTC. Residues: CASSPGASGGAGEQFF.

This clone has more than one count but fewer than ten. The chain recombines TRBV5-5 with TRBJ1-1, with 10 positions matching TRBD1. The ends lost 5 bases at V and 5 bases at J; junction bases unmatched: 6. CDR3 length: 14 amino acids. Germline V gives CDR1 SGHKS, CDR2 YYEKEE (reference sequence). The CDR3 here is CASRFGQGVTEAFF. The DNA for the CDR3 is TGTGCCAGCAGGTTTGGACAGGGGGTAACTGAAGCTTTCTTT.

The V call is TRBV6-4, the J call TRBJ2-5, with D perhaps TRBD2 (6 bases). CDR1 and CDR2 from the germline V gene are MRHNA and SNTAGT. The CDR3 is 14 amino acids. V was shortened by 1 base and J by 5 bases, with 11 bases between the two germline ends. CDR3 DNA: TGTGCCAGCAGTGACTTCGGGAGTGGGGAGACCCAGTACTTC. Protein sequence: CASSDFGSGETQYF.

The chain couples TRBV7-2 to TRBJ2-7; D perhaps matches TRBD1 (5 bases). Germline CDR1 reads SGHTA; CDR2 reads FQGNSA. This CDR3 is built from 14 residues. The ends were cut back, 5 bases at V and 2 bases at J, with 13 bases in the middle. This chain's CDR3 is CASSKGDSPYEQYF. The CDR3 DNA reads TGTGCCAGCAGCAAAGGCGACAGTCCCTACGAGCAGTACTTC.

The table lists this clone with a count of one. The J gene is TRBJ2-3, the V gene TRBV30; weak D call: TRBD1 (6 bases). Germline V gives CDR1 GTSNPN, CDR2 SVGIG (reference sequence). Trimming cost V 1 base and J 2 bases, with 10 bases left between them. This CDR3 has 14 amino acids. The CDR3 nucleotides read TGTGCCTGGAGTGGGCAGGGGTACACAGATACGCAGTATTTT. It encodes CAWSGQGYTDTQYF.

The chain combines TRBV5-6 with TRBJ2-7; TRBD1 is a possible D gene (6 bases). The CDR3 is 16 amino acids. The germline CDR1 and CDR2 sequences are SGHDT and YYEEEE. Trimming removed 2 bases from V and 3 bases from J, with 18 bases in between. CDR3 region: CASSFGGGAGVYEQYF. The CDR3 DNA sequence: TGTGCCAGCAGCTTTGGGGGTGGGGCAGGGGTCTACGAGCAGTACTTC.

The V gene is TRBV21-1, the J gene TRBJ1-2; the D call TRBD1 from the table was never checked on the DNA. TRBV21-1 is shown as a pseudogene. The CDR3 is 16 amino acids. In DNA, the CDR3 is TGTGCCAGCAGCACCAAGGACAGGGAAGTTAACTATGGCTACACCTTC. Protein sequence: CASSTKDREVNYGYTF.

This chain uses TRBV3-1 (or the pseudogene TRBV3-2) with TRBJ1-5; D perhaps matches TRBD1 (5 bases). The V and J ends lost 0 bases and 6 bases respectively, with 6 bases between them. The CDR3 loop spans 13 amino acids. Germline lookup yields CDR1 LGHDT and CDR2 YNNKEL (reference sequence). Here the CDR3 DNA reads TGTGCCAGCAGCCAAGACAGGGTTCAGCCCCAGCATTTT. Translation: CASSQDRVQPQHF.

This clone was recorded a few times. The J gene is TRBJ2-5, the V gene TRBV5-4, with D tentatively TRBD2 (5 bases). In germline, CDR1 is SGHNT, CDR2 YYREEE (reference sequence). This CDR3 contains 13 residues. V lost 4 bases and J 2 bases, leaving 9 bases between the germline ends. The DNA for the CDR3 is TGTGCCAGCAGCCCACCGGGACAAGAGACCCAGTACTTC. Its translation: CASSPPGQETQYF.

The V and J genes are TRBV10-3 and TRBJ1-2; D is uncertain. Trimming removed 3 bases at V and 3 bases at J, with 17 bases between. CDR3 length: 16 residues. Per germline, CDR1 ENHRY and CDR2 SYGVKD. The CDR3 spells CAISDSGGPRDYGYTF. The CDR3 region has the DNA TGTGCCATCAGTGATTCAGGAGGGCCCCGGGACTATGGCTACACCTTC.

The chain uses TRBV6-6 and TRBJ1-1; TRBD1 is a possible D gene (5 bases). The germline V and J ends were trimmed by 2 bases and 1 base, with 8 bases remaining between them. The CDR3 runs to 14 residues. The germline V gene encodes CDR1 MNHNY and CDR2 SVGAGI (reference sequence). This chain's CDR3 is CASSYPGGNTEAFF. The CDR3 DNA is TGTGCCAGCAGTTACCCCGGGGGGAACACTGAAGCTTTCTTT.

Turning to this clone: A read error may account for a junction end that differs from germline. The chain uses TRBV19 and TRBJ2-5; tentatively, D is TRBD2 (6 bases). Germline-derived CDR1 and CDR2 are LNHDA and SQIVND (reference sequence). This CDR3 comprises 15 residues. The CDR3 DNA reads as TGTGCCTGTAGCCGCGGGGTGGGGGGTATGGAGACCCAGTACTTC. Amino acids: CACSRGVGGMETQYF.

The chain joins TRBV11-2 to TRBJ1-5, with no clear D. Trimming pared 2 bases from V and 1 base from J, leaving 3 bases between. Looked up from germline, CDR1 is SGHAT and CDR2 is FQNNGV. The CDR3 has 13 residues. For the CDR3, the DNA is TGTGCCAGCAGCTTAACAAGCAATCAGCCCCAGCATTTT. It is translated as CASSLTSNQPQHF.

This clone was seen a few times. The genes are TRBV11-3 and TRBJ2-5; D unresolved. CDR1 and CDR2 from the germline V gene are SGHNT and YENEEA. The germline V and J ends were trimmed by 1 base and 2 bases, with 11 bases remaining between them. The CDR3 sequence is 15 residues long. CDR3 nucleotides: TGTGCCAGCAGCTTAGGACCGGCGGCACAAGAGACCCAGTACTTC. It encodes CASSLGPAAQETQYF.

CDR3 DNA sequence: TGTGCCAGCAGCTACCAGGGGGTGACCGGGGAGCTGTTTTTT. Its translation: CASSYQGVTGELFF. The gene calls are TRBV7-2 and TRBJ2-2, with TRBD1 matching over 7 bases. CDR1 is SGHTA and CDR2 is FQGNSA in the germline V gene. The V gene end was trimmed by 4 bases and the J gene end by 5 bases; junction bases not matched to a gene: 4. This CDR3 comprises 14 residues. The variable domain in full, with the rest retrieved from reference TRBV7-2 and TRBJ2-2, is GAGVSQSPSNKVTEKGKDVELRCDPISGHTALYWYRQSLGQGLEFLIYFQGNSAPDKSGLPSDRFSAERTGGSVSTLTIQRTQQEDSAVYLCASSYQGVTGELFFGEGSRLTVL.

This clone was detected only a few times. The chain employs TRBV28 and TRBJ2-1; 9 bases are a match to TRBD2. This CDR3 contains 13 residues. V lost 6 bases and J lost 9; bases outside the gene matches: 6. Germline V gene lookup returns CDR1 MDHEN and CDR2 SYDVKM. The CDR3 DNA reads as TGTGCCAGCAGGCTAGCGGGACGCGGTGAGCAGTTCTTC. This encodes CASRLAGRGEQFF.

This rearrangement joins TRBV5-4 to TRBJ2-2, with 9 bases lining up with TRBD1. V was clipped by 5 bases and J by 6 bases; unmatched bases: 5. Germline-derived CDR1 and CDR2 are SGHNT and YYREEE (reference sequence). The CDR3 extends over 14 amino acids. The CDR3 protein is CASRHDRGAGELFF. The DNA for the CDR3 is TGTGCCAGCAGACATGACAGGGGGGCCGGGGAGCTGTTTTTT.

This chain connects TRBV10-1 to TRBJ2-3; 9 bases line up with TRBD2. Germline lookup yields CDR1 WNHNN and CDR2 SYGVQD (reference sequence). The ends lost 0 bases at V and 0 bases at J; junction bases unmatched: 1. The CDR3 totals 16 residues. DNA for the CDR3: TGCGCCAGCAGTGAGTCCACTAGCGGGAGCACAGATACGCAGTATTTT. This gives the protein CASSESTSGSTDTQYF.

The chain couples TRBV4-1 to TRBJ1-5; TRBD1 matches at 7 bases. After removal of 4 bases from V and 7 bases from J, the junction contained 13 bases not matched to a gene. The CDR3 loop spans 16 amino acids. Germline values: CDR1 MGHRA, CDR2 YSYEKL. The CDR3 DNA reads TGCGCCAGCAGCCTATCCGGTGTGAGGGGGCCGCAGCCCCAGCATTTT. It yields the protein CASSLSGVRGPQPQHF.

This sequence joins TRBV28 and TRBJ1-5; TRBD1 might be the D (5 bases). The CDR3 spans 12 residues. Germline V lookup: CDR1 MDHEN, CDR2 SYDVKM. The chain's CDR3 is CAGADSNQPQHF. DNA of the CDR3: TGTGCTGGGGCGGATAGCAATCAGCCCCAGCATTTT.

The DNA of the CDR3 is TGTGCCAGCAGCGCCCGCCCCTTACGGAGGGGCGCCGGGGAGCTGTTTTTT. This encodes CASSARPLRRGAGELFF. This chain joins TRBV9 and TRBJ2-2; D might be TRBD2 (6 bases). The CDR3 is 17 residues long. CDR1 and CDR2 (germline): SGDLS, YYNGEE. The germline V and J ends were trimmed by 3 bases and 6 bases, with 21 bases remaining between them.

V gene TRBV14 combines with J gene TRBJ2-4; tentatively, D is TRBD1 (6 bases). V lost 2 bases, J lost 8 bases, and 10 bases lay in between. CDR1 is SGHDN and CDR2 is FVKESK in the germline V gene. The CDR3 is 13 amino acids. The CDR3 DNA is TGTGCCAGCAGCCAACAGGGGTGGGACATTCAGTACTTC. It specifies CASSQQGWDIQYF.

The J gene is TRBJ2-1, the V gene TRBV12-5, with D possibly matching TRBD2 (5 bases). Trimming took 3 bases from V and 6 from J, leaving 15 bases between them. CDR1 and CDR2 from the germline V gene are LGHNT and FRNRAP. The CDR3 contains 15 residues. This CDR3 is CASGFGDFASNEQFF. Written as DNA, the CDR3 is TGTGCTAGTGGTTTCGGGGATTTTGCGAGCAATGAGCAGTTCTTC.

As for this clone: The same CDR3 arises from other DNA sequences in this sample as well. This chain joins TRBV19 and TRBJ2-6, with 10 bases aligning to TRBD1. CDR1 and CDR2 from the germline V gene are LNHDA and SQIVND (reference sequence). V was clipped by 6 bases and J by 4 bases; unmatched bases: 3. The CDR3 covers 15 residues. The CDR3 loop reads CASSDRGPGANVLTF. The CDR3 bases are TGTGCCAGTAGCGACAGGGGGCCCGGGGCCAACGTCCTGACTTTC.

This clone was detected a few times. The gene calls are TRBV5-5 and TRBJ1-6; no reliable D call. Looked up from germline, CDR1 is SGHKS and CDR2 is YYEKEE (reference sequence). The V end was cut by 4 bases, the J end by 7 bases, with 15 bases between. The CDR3 covers 15 residues. The CDR3, as DNA: TGTGCCAGCAGCCCCCCACGCGGAGTAAATTCACCCCTCCACTTT. This codes for CASSPPRGVNSPLHF.

The CDR3 protein is CASSLVALAGAYEQYF. The CDR3 region has the DNA TGTGCCAGCAGCTTAGTGGCCTTAGCGGGAGCCTACGAGCAGTACTTC. This chain connects TRBV7-2 to TRBJ2-7, with 9 bases aligning to TRBD2. The germline V gene encodes CDR1 SGHTA and CDR2 FQGNSA. The length of the CDR3 is 16 residues. V dropped 1 base and J dropped 2; count of bases not matched to a gene: 6.

V and J are TRBV3-1 (or the pseudogene TRBV3-2) and TRBJ1-1, with no clear D. Germline CDR1 is LGHDT and CDR2 is YNNKEL (reference sequence). This CDR3 has 14 residues. Deletions cut 1 base from V and 10 bases from J, with 16 bases between. CDR3: CASSQGSGRVGAFF. The DNA for the CDR3 is TGTGCCAGCAGCCAAGGTTCCGGGAGGGTGGGAGCTTTCTTT.

Concerning this clone: Other DNA sequences in this sample translate to the same CDR3. The chain links TRBV18 to TRBJ2-3, with 7 nucleotides matching TRBD2. The V gene's germline CDR1 is KGHSH and CDR2 LQKENI. J was trimmed by 0 bases and V by 2 bases; bases with no gene match: 5. This CDR3 has 16 amino acids. In DNA, the CDR3 is TGTGCCAGCTCACCAAGGGCTAGCGGTAGCACAGATACGCAGTATTTT. As protein: CASSPRASGSTDTQYF.

The chain couples TRBV5-1 to TRBJ2-5; the D gene is possibly TRBD1 (6 bases). V lost 1 base and J lost 4, with 11 bases in between. CDR1 is SGHRS and CDR2 is YFSETQ in the germline V gene. This CDR3 comprises 14 residues. The CDR3, as DNA: TGCGCCAGCAGCTTGACAGGGCGGGCAGAGACCCAGTACTTC. Amino acid sequence: CASSLTGRAETQYF.

V is TRBV3-1 (or the pseudogene TRBV3-2) and J is TRBJ1-6, with TRBD1 as a possible D gene (6 bases). Trimming left V 1 base short and J 12 bases short, with 10 bases between. This CDR3 region has 13 residues. Germline V lookup: CDR1 LGHDT, CDR2 YNNKEL (reference sequence). CDR3: CASSQVTGLPLHF. The CDR3 DNA reads as TGTGCCAGCAGCCAAGTAACAGGGCTACCCCTCCACTTT.

The V call is TRBV24-1, the J call TRBJ2-1; 10 bases fit TRBD2. J gave up 8 bases and V 4 bases, and 10 bases lay outside the gene matches. CDR3 length equals 16 residues. In germline, CDR1 is KGHDR, CDR2 SFDVKD. CDR3 protein: CATSDQSGGAVHEQFF. The DNA for the CDR3 is TGTGCCACCAGTGACCAGAGCGGGGGGGCCGTCCATGAGCAGTTCTTC.